This entry lists 13 T cell receptor beta chains sequenced from one sample in a study of control samples from healthy donors and cancer patients. Clones were sequenced by immunoSEQ multiplex PCR, and TCRdb holds only the in-frame ones, with some missing. The profile shows about 89,000 clones, approximately 87% of them singletons. The sequenced sample was blood. The source of these receptors is a woman between 35 and 50 years old in good health.

In this sample, this clone turned up a few times. The CDR3 region has the DNA TGTGCCAGCAGCCAAGACTTGATGAATGAAAAACTGTTTTTT. As protein: CASSQDLMNEKLFF. This chain joins TRBV14 and TRBJ1-4; D gene uncertain. CDR3 size: 14 residues. V lost 0 bases, J lost 5 bases, and 7 bases lay in between. Germline loops: CDR1 SGHDN, CDR2 FVKESK.

This chain uses TRBV5-1 with TRBJ2-2; 10 bases align to TRBD1. Per germline, CDR1 SGHRS and CDR2 YFSETQ. The CDR3 contains 16 residues. After removal of 4 bases from V and 3 bases from J, the junction contained 6 bases not matched to a gene. CDR3 nucleotides: TGCGCCAGCAGCCTTCGGGACAGGGGTTACACCGGGGAGCTGTTTTTT. This codes for CASSLRDRGYTGELFF.

This clone appeared once. The chain joins TRBV20-1 to TRBJ2-7; no clear D. Trimming removed 6 bases from V and 7 bases from J, with 10 bases in between. CDR3 size: 10 residues. The germline V gene has CDR1 DFQATT and CDR2 SNEGSKA (reference sequence). DNA of the CDR3: TGCAGTGCAGCCCGACAAGAGCAGTACTTC. Encoded protein: CSAARQEQYF.

This sequence joins TRBV5-1 and TRBJ2-2, with TRBD2 matching over 7 bases. The CDR3 runs to 15 residues. Germline assignment: CDR1 SGHRS and CDR2 YFSETQ. Trimming cost V 4 bases and J 3 bases; bases outside gene matches: 6. CDR3 coding DNA: TGCGCCAGCAGCATATCGACTAGCTACACCGGGGAGCTGTTTTTT. Protein: CASSISTSYTGELFF.

The chain combines TRBV30 with TRBJ1-2; 9 bases align to TRBD1. Germline V gene sequence: CDR1 GTSNPN, CDR2 SVGIG (reference sequence). The CDR3 covers 13 residues. V gave up 7 bases and J gave up 2 bases; unmatched junction bases: 5. The chain's CDR3 is CALDRGDNYGYTF. Written as DNA, the CDR3 is TGTGCCTTGGACAGGGGCGACAACTATGGCTACACCTTC.

The rearrangement links TRBV9 to TRBJ2-1; 10 bases are a match to TRBD2. With 3 bases clipped from V and 8 bases from J, the junction kept 5 bases outside the gene matches. Germline V gives CDR1 SGDLS, CDR2 YYNGEE. This CDR3 is 14 amino acids long. The CDR3: CASSERGGPDEQFF. The CDR3 bases are TGTGCCAGCAGCGAGCGGGGGGGCCCGGATGAGCAGTTCTTC.

This chain joins TRBV4-1 and TRBJ1-6; unclear D gene. Germline values: CDR1 MGHRA, CDR2 YSYEKL. The V end lost 1 base, the J end lost 0 bases, and 7 bases lay between the germline ends. This CDR3 spans 16 amino acids. This CDR3 is CASSQVVRSYNSPLHF. The CDR3 coding sequence is TGCGCCAGCAGCCAAGTGGTGCGCTCCTATAATTCACCCCTCCACTTT.

This clone was detected a few times. The CDR3 sequence: CASSWGTGDEKLFF. CDR3 in DNA: TGCGCCAGCAGCTGGGGGACTGGGGATGAAAAACTGTTTTTT. The V and J genes are TRBV5-1 and TRBJ1-4, with a tentative D call TRBD1 (5 bases). The length of the CDR3 is 14 residues. V was pared by 3 bases and J by 6 bases, with 12 bases between. Per germline, CDR1 SGHRS and CDR2 YFSETQ.

This clone has more than one count but fewer than ten. The V call is TRBV27, the J call TRBJ1-1, with unresolved D. CDR1 and CDR2 from the germline V gene are MNHEY and SMNVEV (reference sequence). Trimming took 2 bases from V and 1 from J, leaving 5 bases between them. This CDR3 contains 13 residues. The CDR3 loop is CASSLVWNTEAFF. The DNA of the CDR3 is TGTGCCAGCAGTTTAGTCTGGAACACTGAAGCTTTCTTT.

The V call is TRBV9, the J call TRBJ2-1; D is perhaps TRBD1 or TRBD2 (6 bases each). CDR3 length equals 17 residues. The V end was cut by 2 bases, the J end by 5 bases, with 20 bases between. Germline V lookup: CDR1 SGDLS, CDR2 YYNGEE. The CDR3 here is CASSVDLGGRLNNEQFF. The CDR3 nucleotides read TGTGCCAGCAGCGTCGACTTGGGGGGCCGCCTTAACAATGAGCAGTTCTTC.

The chain has TRBV12-3 or TRBV12-4 and TRBJ1-2; D call uncertain. The CDR3 is made up of 12 amino acids. Trimming cost V 8 bases and J 7 bases, with 14 bases left between them. CDR3 sequence (DNA): TGTGCCAGCTATTCTTGGAATTCTGGCTACACCTTC. Translation: CASYSWNSGYTF.

The chain recombines TRBV4-1 with TRBJ1-1; possible D gene TRBD1, 6 bases. The germline V and J ends were trimmed by 0 bases and 1 base, with 12 bases remaining between them. Germline assignment: CDR1 MGHRA and CDR2 YSYEKL. This CDR3 region has 16 residues. CDR3 sequence reads: CASSQENLQGNTEAFF. In DNA form, the CDR3 reads TGCGCCAGCAGCCAAGAAAATCTACAGGGGAACACTGAAGCTTTCTTT.

V usage is TRBV3-1 (or the pseudogene TRBV3-2) and J usage is TRBJ1-4, with D perhaps matching TRBD1 (6 bases). With 3 bases removed from V and 5 bases from J, the gap between germline ends came to 10 bases. Germline assignment: CDR1 LGHDT and CDR2 YNNKEL (reference sequence). The CDR3 is 14 amino acids. CDR3 protein: CASSQGAKNEKLFF. CDR3 DNA: TGTGCCAGCAGCCAGGGGGCGAAGAATGAAAAACTGTTTTTT.